This is a list of T cell receptor beta chains from one sample in a study of monozygotic twins with inflammatory bowel disease. From the 5' RACE reads, TCRdb lists one entry per CDR3 protein and no DNA. The sample holds approximately 400,000 distinct CDR3 sequences. The sample consisted of blood. The receptors come from a human donor with ulcerative colitis or Crohn's disease, or a healthy co-twin of an affected twin (not recorded which). The CDR3 runs from the conserved cysteine through the conserved F or W.

j_gene,v_gene,CDR3aa
TRBJ1-1,TRBV29-1,CSVESYQEDTSEAFF
TRBJ2-7,TRBV5-1,CASAVGDRGVYEQYF
TRBJ1-3,TRBV6-6,CASSYQQQGNTIYF
TRBJ1-3,TRBV19,CASSHLNTIYF
TRBJ2-3,TRBV4-3,CASSQVSGSCTDTQYF
TRBJ2-3,TRBV9,CASSVGEGTDTQYF
TRBJ1-5,TRBV10-3,CAISLQGQPQHF
TRBJ1-1,TRBV5-1,CASRETGGTEAFF
TRBJ1-1,TRBV6-5,CDSSYSTGTEAFF
TRBJ2-5,TRBV19,CASSIRTSGTIETQYF
TRBJ2-1,TRBV29-1,CSVDVDPPEQFF
TRBJ2-7,TRBV20-1,CSARGSSGRDYEQYF
TRBJ2-1,TRBV2,CASSEGFGEQFF
TRBJ2-1,TRBV4-1,CASSQVAVGAYNEQFF
TRBJ2-7,TRBV6-2/TRBV6-3,CASTVRGLNNHEQYF
TRBJ1-1,TRBV3-1,CASSQDWGNTEAFF
TRBJ1-2,TRBV30,CAWNTGVQDGYTF
TRBJ2-3,TRBV27,CASSRLVGTSSTDTQYF
TRBJ2-1,TRBV5-1,CASSLEGVNEQFF
TRBJ1-1,TRBV20-1,CSARDLRRGMNTEAFF
TRBJ2-5,TRBV20-1,CSARTSTGGETQYF
TRBJ2-3,TRBV5-4,CASTGRSDRKRSTDTQYF
TRBJ2-1,TRBV20-1,CSVRDLTGAPSEQFF
TRBJ2-5,TRBV5-1,CASSLDRPRETQYF
TRBJ2-5,TRBV6-4,CASSQGLAGRETQYF
TRBJ1-2,TRBV30,CAWSPTRRGSYTF
TRBJ2-3,TRBV11-2,CASSLTRLAQDTQYF
TRBJ2-2,TRBV12-3/TRBV12-4,CASSHIAGGPGELFF
TRBJ2-7,TRBV28,CASSAPLTSYEQYF
TRBJ2-3,TRBV3-1,CASSRRGGWGTNTDTQYF
TRBJ2-3,TRBV7-8,CASSLERPSTDTQYF
TRBJ1-2,TRBV2,CASDRTGGYTF
TRBJ2-7,TRBV20-1,CSAKSRDSTFKQYF
TRBJ2-6,TRBV2,CASRRETGANVLTF
TRBJ1-1,TRBV7-2,CASSLFGGRVDTEAFF
TRBJ2-1,TRBV19,CASSPTGGRRQFF
TRBJ2-7,TRBV20-1,CSARKLYEQYF
TRBJ2-1,TRBV3-1,CASRQAGDPFF
TRBJ1-1,TRBV21-1,CASRWDPRRTEAFF
TRBJ2-7,TRBV6-1,CASLKFSGDSYEQYF